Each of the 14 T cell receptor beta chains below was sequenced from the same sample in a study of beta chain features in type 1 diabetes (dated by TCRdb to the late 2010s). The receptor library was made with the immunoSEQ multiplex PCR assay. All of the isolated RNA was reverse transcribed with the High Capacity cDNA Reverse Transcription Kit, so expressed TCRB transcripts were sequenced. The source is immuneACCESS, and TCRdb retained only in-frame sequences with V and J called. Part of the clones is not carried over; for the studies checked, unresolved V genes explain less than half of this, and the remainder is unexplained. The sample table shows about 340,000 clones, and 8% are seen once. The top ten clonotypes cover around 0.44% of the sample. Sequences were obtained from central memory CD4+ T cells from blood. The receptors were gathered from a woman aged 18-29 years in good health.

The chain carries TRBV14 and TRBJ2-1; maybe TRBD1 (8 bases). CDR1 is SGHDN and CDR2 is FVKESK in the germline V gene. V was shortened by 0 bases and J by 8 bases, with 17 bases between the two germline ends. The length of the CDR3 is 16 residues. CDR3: CASSQDLYRGGDEQFF. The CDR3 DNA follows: TGTGCCAGCAGCCAAGATCTATACAGGGGGGGCGATGAGCAGTTCTTC.

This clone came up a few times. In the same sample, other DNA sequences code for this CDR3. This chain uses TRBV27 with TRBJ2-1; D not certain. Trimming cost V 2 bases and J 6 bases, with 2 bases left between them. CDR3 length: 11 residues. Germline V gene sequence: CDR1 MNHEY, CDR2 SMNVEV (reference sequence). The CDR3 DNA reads TGTGCCAGCAGTTTAGGCAATGAGCAGTTCTTC. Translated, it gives CASSLGNEQFF.

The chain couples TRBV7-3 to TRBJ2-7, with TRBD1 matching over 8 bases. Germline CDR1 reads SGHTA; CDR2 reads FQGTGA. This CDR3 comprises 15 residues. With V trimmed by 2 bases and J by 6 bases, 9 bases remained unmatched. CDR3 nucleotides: TGTGCCAGCAGCTTATTCAGGGGGCTCCGGGCCGAGCAGTACTTC. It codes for CASSLFRGLRAEQYF.

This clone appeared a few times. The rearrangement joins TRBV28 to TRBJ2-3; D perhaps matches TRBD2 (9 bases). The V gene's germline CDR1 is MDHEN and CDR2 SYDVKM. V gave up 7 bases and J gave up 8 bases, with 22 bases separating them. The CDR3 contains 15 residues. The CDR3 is CASTGGGRAGGTQYF. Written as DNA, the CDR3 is TGTGCCAGCACAGGGGGCGGGAGGGCCGGCGGTACGCAGTATTTT.

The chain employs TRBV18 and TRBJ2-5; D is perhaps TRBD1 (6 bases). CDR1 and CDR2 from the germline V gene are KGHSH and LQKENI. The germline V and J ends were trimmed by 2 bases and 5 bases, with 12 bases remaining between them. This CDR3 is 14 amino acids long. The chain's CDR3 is CASSPRGKSETQYF. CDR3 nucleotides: TGTGCCAGCTCACCAAGGGGGAAATCGGAGACCCAGTACTTC.

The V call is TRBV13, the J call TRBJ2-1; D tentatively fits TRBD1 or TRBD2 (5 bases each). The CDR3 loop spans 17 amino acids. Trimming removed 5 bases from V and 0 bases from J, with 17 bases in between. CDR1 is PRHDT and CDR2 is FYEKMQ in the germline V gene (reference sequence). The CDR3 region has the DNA TGTGCCAGCAGCAAAATCCCGGACGGGGCCTCCTACAATGAGCAGTTCTTC. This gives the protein CASSKIPDGASYNEQFF. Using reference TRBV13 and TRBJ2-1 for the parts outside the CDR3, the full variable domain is AAGVIQSPRHLIKEKRETATLKCYPIPRHDTVYWYQQGPGQDPQFLISFYEKMQSDKGSIPDRFSAQQFSDYHSELNMSSLELGDSALYFCASSKIPDGASYNEQFFGPGTRLTVL.

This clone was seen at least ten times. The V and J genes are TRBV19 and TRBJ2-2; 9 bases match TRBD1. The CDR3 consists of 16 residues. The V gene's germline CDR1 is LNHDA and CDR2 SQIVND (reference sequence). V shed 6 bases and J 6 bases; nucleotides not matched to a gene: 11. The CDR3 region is CASRDHTGGKAGELFF. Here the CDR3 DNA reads TGTGCCAGTAGAGATCATACAGGGGGCAAGGCCGGGGAGCTGTTTTTT.

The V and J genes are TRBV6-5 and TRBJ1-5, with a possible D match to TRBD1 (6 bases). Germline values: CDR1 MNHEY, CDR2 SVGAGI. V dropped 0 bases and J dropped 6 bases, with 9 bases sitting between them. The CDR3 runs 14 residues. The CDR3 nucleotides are TGTGCCAGCAGTTACTCGTCAGGGGCTCAGCCCCAGCATTTT. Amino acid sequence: CASSYSSGAQPQHF.

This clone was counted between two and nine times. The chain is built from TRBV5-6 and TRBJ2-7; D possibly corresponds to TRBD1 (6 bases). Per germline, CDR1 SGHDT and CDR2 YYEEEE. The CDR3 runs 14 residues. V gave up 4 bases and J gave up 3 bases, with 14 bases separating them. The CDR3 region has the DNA TGTGCCAGCAGCCCAGCAGGGGTCTTCTACGAGCAGTACTTC. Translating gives CASSPAGVFYEQYF.

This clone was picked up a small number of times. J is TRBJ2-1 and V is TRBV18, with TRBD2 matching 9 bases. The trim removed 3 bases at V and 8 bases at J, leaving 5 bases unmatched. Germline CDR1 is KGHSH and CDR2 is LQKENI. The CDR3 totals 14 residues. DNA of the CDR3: TGTGCCAGCTCACCTCAATCTAGCGGGGATGAGCAGTTCTTC. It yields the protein CASSPQSSGDEQFF.

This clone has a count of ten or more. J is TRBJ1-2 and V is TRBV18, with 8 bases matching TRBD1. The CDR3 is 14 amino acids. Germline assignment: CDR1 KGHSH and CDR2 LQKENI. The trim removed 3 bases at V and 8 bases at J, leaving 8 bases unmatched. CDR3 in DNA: TGTGCCAGCTCACCGCCGGGACAGGATGTCGGCTACACCTTC. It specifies CASSPPGQDVGYTF.

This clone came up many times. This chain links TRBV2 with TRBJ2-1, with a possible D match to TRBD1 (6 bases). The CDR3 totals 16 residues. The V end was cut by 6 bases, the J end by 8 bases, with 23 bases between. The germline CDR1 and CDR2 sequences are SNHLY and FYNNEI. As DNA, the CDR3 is TGTGCCAGCAGCTACAACGGCCGGGACACAGTGGATGAGCAGTTCTTC. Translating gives CASSYNGRDTVDEQFF.

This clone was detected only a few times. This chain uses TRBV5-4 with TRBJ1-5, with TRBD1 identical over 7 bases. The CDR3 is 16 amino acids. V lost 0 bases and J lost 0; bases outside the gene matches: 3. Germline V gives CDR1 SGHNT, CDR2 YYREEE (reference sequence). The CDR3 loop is CASSLGQGYSNQPQHF. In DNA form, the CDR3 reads TGTGCCAGCAGCTTGGGACAGGGATATAGCAATCAGCCCCAGCATTTT.

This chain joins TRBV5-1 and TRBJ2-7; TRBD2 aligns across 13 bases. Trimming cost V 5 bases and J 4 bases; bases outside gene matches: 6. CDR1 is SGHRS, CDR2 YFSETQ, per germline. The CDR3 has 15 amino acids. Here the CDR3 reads CASRRLAGGDYEQYF. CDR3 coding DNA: TGCGCCAGCAGAAGACTAGCGGGAGGTGATTACGAGCAGTACTTC.